These T cell receptor beta chains were read from a single sample in a study of regulatory T cells in long-lasting Graves disease. TCRdb fed the multiplex PCR reads into MiXCR, producing one record per CDR3 protein. The sample holds about 540,000 distinct CDR3 sequences, approximately 12% seen once. These same data were also listed under a study on T cells in Graves' hyperthyroidism and ophthalmopathy.

The sequences come from peripheral blood mononuclear cells (PBMCs), collected at new diagnosis, from a patient treated with antithyroid drugs. The receptors stem from a man aged 30 to 45 with Graves disease. Each CDR3 is given with its conserved first and last residue. The order of the fields is V gene, J gene, D gene, clone size, CDR3 protein, CDR3 DNA. The D gene is left open where the match is weak. Not every row has a clone size; where given, it reads once, few, many or a size class.

v_gene: TRBV18; j_gene: TRBJ1-1; d_gene: .; abundance: few; CDR3aa: CASSPQGIGTEAFF; CDR3nt: TGTGCCAGCTCACCACAGGGAATCGGCACTGAAGCTTTCTTT
v_gene: TRBV7-2; j_gene: TRBJ1-2; d_gene: TRBD1; abundance: many; CDR3aa: CASSLRGLGYTF; CDR3nt: TGTGCCAGCAGCTTAAGGGGGCTTGGCTACACCTTC
v_gene: TRBV20-1; j_gene: TRBJ2-3; d_gene: TRBD1; abundance: few; CDR3aa: CSASTGSGTDTQYF; CDR3nt: TGCAGTGCCTCGACAGGGTCGGGAACAGATACGCAGTATTTT
v_gene: TRBV19; j_gene: TRBJ1-2; d_gene: .; abundance: few; CDR3aa: CASRMGATPTNYGYTF; CDR3nt: TGTGCCAGTCGAATGGGGGCCACCCCCACTAACTATGGCTACACCTTC
v_gene: TRBV19; j_gene: TRBJ1-2; d_gene: .; abundance: few; CDR3aa: CASRTGINYGYTF; CDR3nt: TGTGCCAGTAGGACGGGGATTAACTATGGCTACACCTTC
v_gene: TRBV3-1; j_gene: TRBJ2-1; d_gene: .; abundance: .; CDR3aa: CASSLIARRNNEQFF; CDR3nt: TGTGCCAGCAGCCTAATAGCGAGAAGAAACAATGAGCAGTTCTTC
v_gene: TRBV6-1; j_gene: TRBJ2-2; d_gene: TRBD1; abundance: many; CDR3aa: CASSAPTGGSTGELFF; CDR3nt: TGTGCCAGCAGTGCCCCGACAGGGGGCTCGACCGGGGAGCTGTTTTTT
v_gene: TRBV20-1; j_gene: TRBJ1-2; d_gene: .; abundance: few; CDR3aa: CSAGGRETHLNYGYTF; CDR3nt: TGCAGTGCGGGTGGGAGGGAAACCCACCTTAACTATGGCTACACCTTC
v_gene: TRBV15; j_gene: TRBJ1-1; d_gene: .; abundance: many; CDR3aa: CATSDFREAFF; CDR3nt: TGTGCCACCAGCGACTTCCGTGAAGCTTTCTTT
v_gene: TRBV25-1; j_gene: TRBJ2-7; d_gene: .; abundance: .; CDR3aa: CASSASWVGPYEQYF; CDR3nt: TGTGCCAGCAGCGCCTCCTGGGTGGGTCCCTACGAGCAGTACTTC
v_gene: TRBV12-3/TRBV12-4; j_gene: TRBJ1-4; d_gene: TRBD1; abundance: many; CDR3aa: CASSSNGQVEKLFF; CDR3nt: TGTGCCAGCAGTTCCAACGGACAGGTTGAAAAACTGTTTTTT
v_gene: TRBV30; j_gene: TRBJ2-7; d_gene: .; abundance: .; CDR3aa: CACKVDRTYEQYF; CDR3nt: TGTGCCTGCAAAGTAGACAGGACCTACGAGCAGTACTTC
v_gene: TRBV24-1; j_gene: TRBJ2-1; d_gene: TRBD2; abundance: many; CDR3aa: CATSDRSGGRARNEQFF; CDR3nt: TGTGCCACCAGTGATCGTTCTGGCGGGAGGGCCCGGAATGAGCAGTTCTTC
v_gene: TRBV7-9; j_gene: TRBJ1-2; d_gene: .; abundance: .; CDR3aa: CASSSSIGGGRGYTF; CDR3nt: TGTGCCAGCAGCTCCTCGATCGGGGGTGGACGTGGCTACACCTTC
v_gene: TRBV20-1; j_gene: TRBJ2-1; d_gene: .; abundance: few; CDR3aa: CSARGRVPMVSSYNEQFF; CDR3nt: TGCAGTGCTAGAGGCCGGGTCCCGATGGTAAGCTCCTACAATGAGCAGTTCTTC
v_gene: TRBV9; j_gene: TRBJ2-2; d_gene: .; abundance: .; CDR3aa: CASSPRGDRPKTGELFF; CDR3nt: TGTGCCAGCAGCCCTAGAGGGGACCGGCCGAAGACCGGGGAGCTGTTTTTT
v_gene: TRBV20-1; j_gene: TRBJ1-2; d_gene: TRBD1; abundance: many; CDR3aa: CSAPPGAGGYYGYTF; CDR3nt: TGCAGTGCTCCCCCGGGGGCAGGGGGGTACTATGGCTACACCTTC
v_gene: TRBV2; j_gene: TRBJ2-2; d_gene: .; abundance: many; CDR3aa: CASSEGTGELFF; CDR3nt: TGTGCCAGCAGCGAGGGCACCGGGGAGCTGTTTTTT
v_gene: TRBV27; j_gene: TRBJ2-1; d_gene: .; abundance: few; CDR3aa: CASSPPHRALFDEQFF; CDR3nt: TGTGCCAGCAGTCCCCCCCACAGGGCACTTTTCGATGAGCAGTTCTTC
v_gene: TRBV12-3/TRBV12-4; j_gene: TRBJ1-2; d_gene: .; abundance: many; CDR3aa: CASSLGGVVGYTF; CDR3nt: TGTGCCAGCAGTTTAGGAGGGGTAGTTGGCTACACCTTC
v_gene: TRBV29-1; j_gene: TRBJ2-3; d_gene: .; abundance: many; CDR3aa: CSVQVKTGEDTQYF; CDR3nt: TGCAGCGTGCAGGTTAAGACAGGTGAAGATACGCAGTATTTT
v_gene: TRBV12-3/TRBV12-4; j_gene: TRBJ1-2; d_gene: .; abundance: many; CDR3aa: CASSLFPDYGYTF; CDR3nt: TGTGCCAGCAGTTTATTTCCGGACTATGGCTACACCTTC
v_gene: TRBV5-5; j_gene: TRBJ2-2; d_gene: TRBD1; abundance: many; CDR3aa: CASSYPQGVQTGELFF; CDR3nt: TGTGCCAGCAGCTACCCTCAGGGGGTTCAGACCGGGGAGCTGTTTTTT
v_gene: TRBV27; j_gene: TRBJ2-2; d_gene: TRBD1; abundance: many; CDR3aa: CASTVRNRGAGELFF; CDR3nt: TGTGCCAGCACCGTACGAAACAGGGGTGCCGGGGAGCTGTTTTTT
v_gene: TRBV5-1; j_gene: TRBJ2-2; d_gene: .; abundance: few; CDR3aa: CASSFPPGHFANTGELFF; CDR3nt: TGCGCCAGCAGTTTTCCGCCCGGCCACTTCGCGAACACCGGGGAGCTGTTTTTT
v_gene: TRBV27; j_gene: TRBJ2-3; d_gene: .; abundance: many; CDR3aa: CASSSGTGWDTQYF; CDR3nt: TGTGCCAGCAGTTCGGGGACGGGATGGGATACGCAGTATTTT
v_gene: TRBV3-1; j_gene: TRBJ2-1; d_gene: .; abundance: few; CDR3aa: CASSQGSDEQFF; CDR3nt: TGTGCCAGCAGCCAAGGTAGTGATGAGCAGTTCTTC
v_gene: TRBV2; j_gene: TRBJ2-2; d_gene: .; abundance: many; CDR3aa: CAGGGPSGELFF; CDR3nt: TGTGCCGGGGGGGGCCCCTCAGGGGAGCTGTTTTTT
v_gene: TRBV7-9; j_gene: TRBJ1-1; d_gene: TRBD1; abundance: .; CDR3aa: CASSPGTGPTEAFF; CDR3nt: TGTGCCAGCAGCCCGGGGACAGGGCCCACTGAAGCTTTCTTT
v_gene: TRBV27; j_gene: TRBJ2-7; d_gene: .; abundance: many; CDR3aa: CASSFQGFRNYEQYF; CDR3nt: TGTGCCAGCAGTTTTCAGGGATTTAGAAACTACGAGCAGTACTTC
v_gene: TRBV29-1; j_gene: TRBJ2-5; d_gene: .; abundance: many; CDR3aa: CSGTDRLQETQYF; CDR3nt: TGCAGCGGGACGGACAGACTCCAAGAGACCCAGTACTTC
v_gene: TRBV11-2; j_gene: TRBJ2-7; d_gene: .; abundance: many; CDR3aa: CASSRLYEQYF; CDR3nt: TGTGCCAGCAGTAGGCTCTACGAGCAGTACTTC
v_gene: TRBV6-9; j_gene: TRBJ2-1; d_gene: TRBD2; abundance: .; CDR3aa: CASSYSLAASNEQFF; CDR3nt: TGTGCCAGCAGTTACTCCCTAGCGGCTTCCAATGAGCAGTTCTTC
v_gene: TRBV24-1; j_gene: TRBJ2-1; d_gene: .; abundance: few; CDR3aa: CATSDSGEEFSYNEQFF; CDR3nt: TGTGCCACCAGTGATAGTGGCGAGGAATTCTCCTACAATGAGCAGTTCTTC
v_gene: TRBV18; j_gene: TRBJ2-7; d_gene: TRBD2; abundance: .; CDR3aa: CASSGTSASYEQYF; CDR3nt: TGTGCCAGCTCAGGGACTAGCGCTTCCTACGAGCAGTACTTC
v_gene: TRBV25-1; j_gene: TRBJ1-1; d_gene: .; abundance: few; CDR3aa: CASSEPGLTTEAFF; CDR3nt: TGTGCCAGCAGTGAACCCGGTCTCACCACTGAAGCTTTCTTT
v_gene: TRBV10-3; j_gene: TRBJ2-1; d_gene: .; abundance: many; CDR3aa: CAIREDQNEQFF; CDR3nt: TGTGCCATTAGGGAAGATCAAAATGAGCAGTTCTTC
v_gene: TRBV28; j_gene: TRBJ2-7; d_gene: TRBD2; abundance: many; CDR3aa: CASSLLVASGSARQYF; CDR3nt: TGTGCCAGCAGTTTATTAGTGGCTAGCGGGAGCGCGCGGCAGTACTTC
v_gene: TRBV19; j_gene: TRBJ2-3; d_gene: TRBD2; abundance: .; CDR3aa: CASSIFRGRMTGTSGLNTDTQYF; CDR3nt: TGTGCCAGTAGTATATTTAGGGGGAGGATGACCGGGACTAGCGGATTAAACACAGATACGCAGTATTTT
v_gene: TRBV6-2/TRBV6-3; j_gene: TRBJ2-3; d_gene: .; abundance: few; CDR3aa: CASKDFTDTQYF; CDR3nt: TGTGCCAGCAAAGATTTCACAGATACGCAGTATTTT
v_gene: TRBV29-1; j_gene: TRBJ2-2; d_gene: .; abundance: many; CDR3aa: CSAPVQGHSTGELFF; CDR3nt: TGCAGCGCCCCAGTCCAGGGACACTCCACCGGGGAGCTGTTTTTT
v_gene: TRBV20-1; j_gene: TRBJ1-6; d_gene: TRBD1; abundance: .; CDR3aa: CSATTGATKTNSPLHF; CDR3nt: TGCAGTGCCACGACAGGGGCCACCAAAACCAATTCACCCCTCCACTTT
v_gene: TRBV29-1; j_gene: TRBJ2-5; d_gene: .; abundance: many; CDR3aa: CSVELIRETQYF; CDR3nt: TGCAGCGTTGAACTTATACGGGAGACCCAGTACTTC
v_gene: TRBV10-3; j_gene: TRBJ2-3; d_gene: TRBD2; abundance: .; CDR3aa: CAISEPIAGARDTQYF; CDR3nt: TGTGCCATCAGTGAGCCTATAGCGGGAGCGAGAGATACGCAGTATTTT
v_gene: TRBV20-1; j_gene: TRBJ1-6; d_gene: .; abundance: few; CDR3aa: CSARESNSPLHF; CDR3nt: TGCAGTGCTAGAGAGTCAAATTCACCCCTCCACTTT
v_gene: TRBV11-2; j_gene: TRBJ1-4; d_gene: .; abundance: many; CDR3aa: CASSYQGGNEKLFF; CDR3nt: TGTGCCAGCAGCTACCAGGGAGGTAATGAAAAACTGTTTTTT
v_gene: TRBV15; j_gene: TRBJ1-3; d_gene: .; abundance: many; CDR3aa: CATTFGGRGNTIYF; CDR3nt: TGTGCCACCACTTTCGGCGGGAGAGGAAACACCATATATTTT
v_gene: TRBV18; j_gene: TRBJ2-5; d_gene: .; abundance: many; CDR3aa: CASSPPNTQETQYF; CDR3nt: TGTGCCAGCTCACCACCGAATACACAAGAGACCCAGTACTTC
v_gene: TRBV20-1; j_gene: TRBJ2-7; d_gene: .; abundance: many; CDR3aa: CSGQARHEQYF; CDR3nt: TGCAGTGGGCAGGCCAGGCATGAGCAGTACTTC
v_gene: TRBV12-3/TRBV12-4; j_gene: TRBJ1-4; d_gene: .; abundance: many; CDR3aa: CASSLFAGSSEKLFF; CDR3nt: TGTGCCAGCAGTTTATTCGCGGGAAGCAGCGAAAAACTGTTTTTT
v_gene: TRBV29-1; j_gene: TRBJ2-7; d_gene: .; abundance: few; CDR3aa: CSVEVDERSYEQYF; CDR3nt: TGCAGCGTTGAGGTGGATGAGCGATCCTACGAGCAGTACTTC
v_gene: TRBV7-2; j_gene: TRBJ2-2; d_gene: .; abundance: .; CDR3aa: CASSQEGGGLARAGELFF; CDR3nt: TGTGCCAGCAGCCAGGAGGGAGGAGGGCTAGCGAGGGCCGGGGAGCTGTTTTTT
v_gene: TRBV4-1; j_gene: TRBJ1-1; d_gene: .; abundance: many; CDR3aa: CASSQPGNEAFF; CDR3nt: TGCGCCAGCAGCCAACCGGGAAACGAAGCTTTCTTT
v_gene: TRBV5-1; j_gene: TRBJ2-3; d_gene: TRBD2; abundance: few; CDR3aa: CASSLGLAGYDTQYF; CDR3nt: TGCGCCAGCAGCTTGGGGTTAGCGGGATATGATACGCAGTATTTT
v_gene: TRBV25-1; j_gene: TRBJ1-1; d_gene: TRBD1; abundance: .; CDR3aa: CASRGQGLNTEAFF; CDR3nt: TGTGCCAGCAGAGGACAGGGGTTGAACACTGAAGCTTTCTTT
v_gene: TRBV12-3/TRBV12-4; j_gene: TRBJ1-2; d_gene: .; abundance: many; CDR3aa: CASSLVQSGYGYTF; CDR3nt: TGTGCCAGCAGTTTGGTGCAATCCGGATATGGCTACACCTTC
v_gene: TRBV28; j_gene: TRBJ1-4; d_gene: .; abundance: few; CDR3aa: CATLEQGTTNEKLFF; CDR3nt: TGTGCCACCCTAGAACAGGGCACAACTAATGAAAAACTGTTTTTT
v_gene: TRBV5-1; j_gene: TRBJ1-2; d_gene: TRBD1; abundance: few; CDR3aa: CASSQRTGVASGGGYTF; CDR3nt: TGCGCCAGCAGCCAGAGGACAGGGGTCGCCTCAGGGGGTGGCTACACCTTC
v_gene: TRBV6-2/TRBV6-3; j_gene: TRBJ2-5; d_gene: .; abundance: many; CDR3aa: CASTPRDLYKGETQYF; CDR3nt: TGTGCCAGCACTCCCCGGGACTTATACAAAGGAGAGACCCAGTACTTC
v_gene: TRBV30; j_gene: TRBJ2-7; d_gene: .; abundance: many; CDR3aa: CAWSVSRPTYEQYF; CDR3nt: TGTGCCTGGAGTGTATCGCGGCCCACCTACGAGCAGTACTTC